The 17 T cell receptor beta chains below all came from one sample that was sequenced in a study of T cell changes during pregnancy in multiple sclerosis (dated by TCRdb to between 2019 and 2020). The library was produced with the immunoSEQ multiplex PCR assay. Here the immuneACCESS table is served through TCRdb, limited to in-frame sequences with V and J called. Missing clones are a known gap in these copies; in checked studies unresolved V genes cover under half, and the rest lacks a known reason. This sample lists approximately 46,000 clones; roughly 89% were detected once. The ten largest clones take up 5.1% of the sample. The starting material was peripheral blood, obtained after pregnancy. Source of these receptors: a female donor in good health, enrolled as a control in a pregnancy study.

The rearrangement links TRBV4-1 to TRBJ2-3, with TRBD2 identical over 8 bases. The CDR3 runs 17 residues. Germline CDR1 MGHRA, CDR2 YSYEKL. The junction had 5 bases not matched to a gene; V was cut back by 0 bases and J by 0 bases. The CDR3 here is CASSQDGGASSTDTQYF. DNA of the CDR3: TGCGCCAGCAGCCAAGACGGGGGGGCCTCGAGCACAGATACGCAGTATTTT.

This clone is judged medium-sized. Other DNA sequences within the sample encode an identical CDR3. The V gene is TRBV6-4, the J gene TRBJ1-1, with 7 bases aligning to TRBD1. V gave up 0 bases and J gave up 8 bases; unmatched junction bases: 3. Germline V gene sequence: CDR1 MRHNA, CDR2 SNTAGT. The CDR3 loop spans 13 amino acids. CDR3: CASSDSPGQEAFF. The CDR3 coding sequence is TGTGCCAGCAGTGACTCTCCGGGACAGGAAGCTTTCTTT.

The chain links TRBV2 to TRBJ2-5, with D tentatively TRBD1 (5 bases). Germline V gene data show CDR1 as SNHLY and CDR2 as FYNNEI. CDR3 length: 12 amino acids. Here the CDR3 reads CAGRRFGETQYF. The CDR3 bases are TGTGCGGGGCGGCGATTCGGGGAGACCCAGTACTTC.

The J gene is TRBJ1-4, the V gene TRBV5-1, with TRBD1 as a possible D gene (5 bases). Looked up from germline, CDR1 is SGHRS and CDR2 is YFSETQ. This CDR3 region has 14 residues. V lost 4 bases and J 1 base, leaving 8 bases between the germline ends. The DNA of the CDR3 is TGCGCCAGCAGCCTCGACAGAACTAATGAAAAACTGTTTTTT. Protein: CASSLDRTNEKLFF.

V usage is TRBV29-1 and J usage is TRBJ1-6, with 10 positions matching TRBD1. After removal of 5 bases from V and 7 bases from J, the junction contained 5 bases not matched to a gene. The CDR3 sequence is 14 residues long. Germline V gives CDR1 SQVTM, CDR2 ANQGSEA. DNA of the CDR3: TGCAGCGTTCGAAGGGGACAGGGGAATTCACCCCTCCACTTT. Protein: CSVRRGQGNSPLHF. The full variable domain, in which reference TRBV29-1 and TRBJ1-6 provide the parts outside the CDR3, is SAVISQKPSRDICQRGTSLTIQCQVDSQVTMMFWYRQQPGQSLTLIATANQGSEATYESGFVIDKFPISRPNLTFSTLTVSNMSPEDSSIYLCSVRRGQGNSPLHFGNGTRLTVT.

The chain is built from TRBV5-1 and TRBJ2-3; 12 bases map to TRBD2. The V segment lost 3 bases and the J segment 4 bases; nucleotides outside the gene matches: 12. The CDR3 has 18 residues. Germline V gene sequence: CDR1 SGHRS, CDR2 YFSETQ. In DNA, the CDR3 is TGCGCCAGCAGCTCCGAGGCTAGCGGGAGGGCCGTTGCAGATACGCAGTATTTT. Its translation is CASSSEASGRAVADTQYF.

The V gene is TRBV11-2, the J gene TRBJ1-2; the match to TRBD1 covers 8 bases. The germline gives CDR1 SGHAT, CDR2 FQNNGV. The J segment lost 6 bases and the V segment lost 2 bases, leaving 8 bases of the junction unmatched. The CDR3 spans 15 residues. CDR3 DNA sequence: TGTGCCAGCAGCTTATTTTCGACAGGGGTAGATGGCTACACCTTC. Its translation is CASSLFSTGVDGYTF.

CDR3 sequence (DNA): TGTGCCAGCAGCTCCAGACTAGCGGGGAGAAGCTCCTACGAGCAGTACTTC. This gives the protein CASSSRLAGRSSYEQYF. The chain recombines TRBV13 with TRBJ2-7; 11 nucleotides agree with TRBD2. V lost 4 bases, J lost 0 bases, and 8 bases stayed unmatched. This CDR3 is built from 17 residues. Looked up from germline, CDR1 is PRHDT and CDR2 is FYEKMQ (reference sequence).

The chain combines TRBV4-3 with TRBJ1-4; D possibly corresponds to TRBD1 (5 bases). Trimming pared 1 base from V and 8 bases from J, leaving 14 bases between. Germline-derived CDR1 and CDR2 are LGHNA and YSLEER. The CDR3 runs 15 residues. The CDR3 nucleotides read TGCGCCAGCAGCCAAGGGACCTTGGCAGGGGAAAAACTGTTTTTT. It codes for CASSQGTLAGEKLFF.

The chain is built from TRBV4-1 and TRBJ1-2; TRBD1 matches 11 bases. The CDR3 loop spans 20 amino acids. Germline CDR1 reads MGHRA; CDR2 reads YSYEKL. Germline trimming cut 3 bases from V and 0 bases from J; bases unmatched to any gene: 15. In DNA form, the CDR3 reads TGCGCCAGCAGCCAGAAAAGGGATCCGGACAGGGGGCCAGCTAACTATGGCTACACCTTC. It is translated as CASSQKRDPDRGPANYGYTF.

V gene TRBV11-3 combines with J gene TRBJ2-2, with a possible D match to TRBD1 (6 bases). V dropped 1 base and J dropped 5 bases, with 8 bases sitting between them. The CDR3 has 14 amino acids. Germline loops: CDR1 SGHNT, CDR2 YENEEA. CDR3 sequence: CASSLAGETGELFF. CDR3 DNA: TGTGCCAGCAGCTTAGCAGGGGAAACCGGGGAGCTGTTTTTT.

The chain has TRBV6-5 and TRBJ1-1, with D unclear. CDR3 length: 14 residues. The germline V gene has CDR1 MNHEY and CDR2 SVGAGI. V shed 7 bases and J shed 1 base, with 13 bases lying between them. The CDR3 DNA reads as TGTGCCAGCACCCGCGCGGCGGAGAACACTGAAGCTTTCTTT. It encodes CASTRAAENTEAFF.

The rearrangement uses TRBV9 and TRBJ1-2; D perhaps matches TRBD1 (5 bases). The germline CDR1 and CDR2 sequences are SGDLS and YYNGEE. Trimming cost V 6 bases and J 1 base, with 16 bases left between them. This CDR3 is 15 amino acids long. CDR3 sequence reads: CASNPRGGNNYGYTF. For the CDR3, the DNA is TGTGCCAGCAATCCCCGGGGCGGGAATAACTATGGCTACACCTTC.

The chain is built from TRBV6-5 and TRBJ1-5; D not resolved. In germline, CDR1 is MNHEY, CDR2 SVGAGI. This CDR3 is built from 13 residues. V dropped 2 bases and J dropped 4 bases, with 6 bases sitting between them. The CDR3 DNA sequence: TGTGCCAGCAGTTACATCATTAATCAGCCCCAGCATTTT. Protein: CASSYIINQPQHF.

V and J are TRBV5-6 and TRBJ1-6; D call uncertain. The germline V gene encodes CDR1 SGHDT and CDR2 YYEEEE. The length of the CDR3 is 14 residues. Trimming removed 4 bases from V and 10 bases from J, with 15 bases in between. CDR3 DNA sequence: TGTGCCAGCAGCAGCGGACCTCTGGGATCACCCCTCCACTTT. Its translation: CASSSGPLGSPLHF.

The chain uses TRBV19 and TRBJ1-5, with 8 bases aligning to TRBD1. The J segment lost 1 base and the V segment lost 5 bases, leaving 4 bases of the junction unmatched. Germline V gene data show CDR1 as LNHDA and CDR2 as SQIVND (reference sequence). The CDR3 is made up of 15 amino acids. The CDR3 sequence is CASSLDRGSNQPQHF. The CDR3 DNA follows: TGTGCCAGTAGTCTTGACAGGGGCAGCAATCAGCCCCAGCATTTT.

The rearrangement links TRBV7-9 to TRBJ1-2, with 8 bases lining up with TRBD1. Losses at the gene ends were 0 bases for V and 10 bases for J; bases not matched to a gene: 7. The V gene's germline CDR1 is SEHNR and CDR2 FQNEAQ (reference sequence). This CDR3 region has 14 residues. The CDR3 region has the DNA TGTGCCAGCAGCTTAGCGGACAGGGTGGATGACTACACCTTC. Protein sequence: CASSLADRVDDYTF.